The 30 T cell receptor beta chains below come from one sample, sequenced in a study of circulating CD8 cells and anti-PD-1 response in melanoma. TCR libraries were prepared from roughly 15 ng of total RNA with the QIAseq Immune Repertoire TCR panel. TCRdb called the reads again in MiXCR, with one record for every CDR3 protein. Of about 360 distinct CDR3 sequences detected, approximately 9% appear once; the ten largest clones hold about three fifths. Sorting of live CD3+CD8+TCRalphabeta+ cells by PD-1 and/or TIGIT gave four subsets. Sequenced here: CD8+ T cells from PBMCs, sampled at baseline or after one month of anti-PD-1 therapy (not recorded which). The receptors come from a human donor with melanoma.

This clonotype ranks as medium-sized (0.01 to 0.1%). V usage is TRBV20-1 and J usage is TRBJ2-5, with TRBD1 matching over 10 bases. V lost 5 bases to trimming and J lost 5 bases; unmatched junction nucleotides: 8. The CDR3 runs 14 residues. Germline V gene data show CDR1 as DFQATT and CDR2 as SNEGSKA (reference sequence). The CDR3 loop is CSAVGQGDWETQYF. The CDR3 DNA is TGCAGTGCTGTCGGACAGGGGGATTGGGAGACCCAGTACTTC.

By share, this clonotype counts as medium-sized. The chain employs TRBV25-1 and TRBJ2-7; D not certain. The germline V gene has CDR1 MGHDK and CDR2 SYGVNS. Trimming took off 3 bases at V and 1 base at J, with 7 bases between the two ends. The CDR3 is 13 amino acids. CDR3 residues: CASSDPISYEQYF. The DNA of the CDR3 is TGTGCCAGCAGTGACCCTATATCCTACGAGCAGTACTTC.

This clonotype is large within its sample. V usage is TRBV14 and J usage is TRBJ1-1, with D perhaps TRBD1 (5 bases). There are 13 residues in the CDR3. Germline CDR1 and CDR2: SGHDN and FVKESK. Trimming took 6 bases from V and 1 from J, leaving 9 bases between them. The CDR3 DNA follows: TGTGCCAGCAGACGACAGAGGAACACTGAAGCTTTCTTT. Its translation: CASRRQRNTEAFF.

By share of the sample, this clonotype is large (0.1 to 1%). J is TRBJ1-2 and V is TRBV7-9; D gene unclear. CDR1 and CDR2 from the germline V gene are SEHNR and FQNEAQ (reference sequence). Between the trimmed V and J ends, which lost 5 bases and 3 bases, there was a span of 13 bases. There are 14 residues in the CDR3. Here the CDR3 DNA reads TGTGCCAGCAGCCTCACTCCGAGGGACTATGGCTACACCTTC. This encodes CASSLTPRDYGYTF.

This sequence joins TRBV28 and TRBJ2-2; 9 nucleotides line up with TRBD2. The CDR3 length is 14 residues. Trimming took 6 bases from V and 2 from J; bases not matched to a gene: 1. CDR1 MDHEN and CDR2 SYDVKM come from the germline V gene. The CDR3 DNA reads TGTGCCAGCAGAGCGGGGGGTAACACCGGGGAGCTGTTTTTT. Residues: CASRAGGNTGELFF.

This clonotype is labeled as medium-sized. The J gene is TRBJ2-3, the V gene TRBV7-3, with a weak D call TRBD2 (6 bases). From germline, CDR1 is SGHTA and CDR2 FQGTGA. CDR3 size: 14 residues. Trimming left V 0 bases short and J 5 bases short, with 9 bases between. The CDR3 DNA follows: TGTGCCAGCAGCTTAACGGGAGGAAAAGATACGCAGTATTTT. Translated, it gives CASSLTGGKDTQYF.

V and J are TRBV28 and TRBJ2-7; D possibly corresponds to TRBD2 (5 bases). Trimming left V 1 base short and J 5 bases short, with 21 bases between. This CDR3 spans 17 amino acids. Per germline, CDR1 MDHEN and CDR2 SYDVKM. The CDR3 nucleotides read TGTGCCAGCAGTTTATCGCCCCTTGGGTTGCCCGGGGACGAGCAGTACTTC. It is translated as CASSLSPLGLPGDEQYF. Together with reference TRBV28 and TRBJ2-7, the CDR3 gives the full variable domain: DVKVTQSSRYLVKRTGEKVFLECVQDMDHENMFWYRQDPGLGLRLIYFSYDVKMKEKGDIPEGYSVSREKKERFSLILESASTNQTSMYLCASSLSPLGLPGDEQYFGPGTRLTVT.

On this clonotype: A clone one base away is much larger, so this may be a read error. This chain joins TRBV7-2 and TRBJ2-5, with no clear D. V was cut by 5 bases and J by 7 bases, with 20 bases left in between. The CDR3 consists of 15 residues. Germline V gives CDR1 SGHTA, CDR2 FQGNSA. CDR3 DNA: TGTGCCAGCAGCGGACGGACCCTTAGGGTGGGGACCCAGTACTTC. Translating gives CASSGRTLRVGTQYF.

Judged by abundance, this clonotype is large. The chain couples TRBV28 to TRBJ2-3, with 7 bases aligning to TRBD2. Germline assignment: CDR1 MDHEN and CDR2 SYDVKM. The CDR3 covers 14 residues. V was clipped by 6 bases and J by 2 bases; unmatched bases: 5. CDR3 sequence reads: CASRPGTNTDTQYF. CDR3 sequence (DNA): TGTGCCAGCAGACCGGGGACTAACACAGATACGCAGTATTTT.

As to this clonotype: A much larger clone sits a single nucleotide away, making a read error possible. The rearrangement uses TRBV27 and TRBJ2-5, with D unresolved. V lost 2 bases and J lost 1, with 11 bases in between. The CDR3 spans 15 residues. The germline gives CDR1 MNHEY, CDR2 SMNVEV (reference sequence). CDR3: CASSLPSAAQETQYF. CDR3 in DNA: TGTGCCAGCAGTTTACCGAGCGCGGCCCAAGAGACCCAGTACTTC.

In this sample, this clonotype turned up a few times. The V gene is TRBV4-1, the J gene TRBJ2-7; no clear D. This CDR3 spans 14 amino acids. In germline, CDR1 is MGHRA, CDR2 YSYEKL. V was pared by 8 bases and J by 3 bases, with 17 bases between. The CDR3 coding sequence is TGCGCCAGCTCGCCGCAGGCGACGAACTACGAGCAGTACTTC. Translating it yields CASSPQATNYEQYF.

By share, this clonotype counts as large. The chain has TRBV28 and TRBJ1-5, with TRBD1 matching 9 bases. The CDR3 covers 14 residues. Trimming took 8 bases from V and 3 from J; bases not matched to a gene: 5. CDR1 MDHEN and CDR2 SYDVKM come from the germline V gene. The CDR3 loop is CASSGTGNNQPQHF. The CDR3 nucleotides are TGTGCCAGCTCCGGGACAGGGAACAATCAGCCCCAGCATTTT. The entire variable domain, with the rest obtained from reference TRBV28 and TRBJ1-5, is as follows: DVKVTQSSRYLVKRTGEKVFLECVQDMDHENMFWYRQDPGLGLRLIYFSYDVKMKEKGDIPEGYSVSREKKERFSLILESASTNQTSMYLCASSGTGNNQPQHFGDGTRLSIL.

Notes on this clonotype: This could be a read error, since a much larger clone is one nucleotide away. This chain links TRBV19 with TRBJ1-1; unclear D gene. This CDR3 region has 11 residues. The germline V gene encodes CDR1 LNHDA and CDR2 SQIVND (reference sequence). The CDR3 DNA reads TGTGCCAGTAAATGGGCAACTGAAGCTCTCTTT. Its protein is CASKWATEALF.

Judged by abundance, this clonotype is medium-sized (0.01 to 0.1%). This chain uses TRBV5-1 with TRBJ1-2; possible D gene TRBD1, 6 bases. CDR1 and CDR2 from the germline V gene are SGHRS and YFSETQ. Trimming left V 4 bases short and J 4 bases short, with 11 bases between. This CDR3 is 13 amino acids long. The CDR3 here is CASSLDSLYGYTF. The CDR3 DNA sequence: TGCGCCAGCAGCCTGGACAGTCTCTATGGCTACACCTTC.

By share, this clonotype ranks as medium-sized. The chain recombines TRBV7-9 with TRBJ2-7, with D possibly called TRBD1 or TRBD2 (5 bases each). V was clipped by 5 bases and J by 3 bases, with 17 bases between them. The CDR3 consists of 15 residues. The germline CDR1 and CDR2 sequences are SEHNR and FQNEAQ (reference sequence). CDR3 DNA sequence: TGTGCCAGCAGCACTAAGAAGGGACCCCTCTACGAGCAGTACTTC. Translated, it gives CASSTKKGPLYEQYF.

In its sample, this clonotype ranks as medium-sized. The rearrangement uses TRBV29-1 and TRBJ2-7; TRBD2 is a possible D gene (5 bases). The CDR3 is 12 residues long. Trimming removed 4 bases at V and 2 bases at J, with 9 bases between. Looked up from germline, CDR1 is SQVTM and CDR2 is ANQGSEA. In DNA, the CDR3 is TGCAGCGTTGCCAGCGGAGCCTACGAGCAGTACTTC. Translating it yields CSVASGAYEQYF.

By frequency in the sample, this clonotype is medium-sized. The CDR3 reads CASSLALQETQYF. The CDR3 coding sequence is TGTGCCAGCAGTCTCGCCCTCCAAGAGACCCAGTACTTC. The J gene is TRBJ2-5, the V gene TRBV27; D is uncertain. V lost 5 bases to trimming and J lost 1 base, with 8 bases between them. The CDR3 length is 13 residues. The germline gives CDR1 MNHEY, CDR2 SMNVEV (reference sequence).

Worth noting for this clonotype: A far larger clone is just one base off, so this is likely a read error. The chain couples TRBV3-1 to TRBJ2-5, with 13 bases lining up with TRBD2. With V trimmed by 4 bases and J by 11 bases, 7 bases remained unmatched. The CDR3 runs to 14 residues. Looked up from germline, CDR1 is LGHDT and CDR2 is YNNKEL (reference sequence). The CDR3 DNA is TGTGCCAGCAGCCCGGGACTAGCGGGATTTGAGCAGTACTTC. Protein: CASSPGLAGFEQYF.

By share, this clonotype counts as medium-sized (0.01 to 0.1%). This rearrangement joins TRBV28 to TRBJ2-1, with 10 bases identical to TRBD1. CDR3 length: 15 residues. V dropped 3 bases and J dropped 12; count of bases not matched to a gene: 11. Per the germline V gene, CDR1 is MDHEN and CDR2 is SYDVKM. CDR3 in amino acids: CASSFLGQGGLRQFF. Written as DNA, the CDR3 is TGTGCCAGCAGTTTTTTAGGACAGGGGGGCTTAAGGCAGTTCTTC.

By sample share, this clonotype is medium-sized. The chain links TRBV28 to TRBJ2-7; possibly TRBD1 or TRBD2 for D (6 bases each). Germline CDR1 and CDR2: MDHEN and SYDVKM. Trimming stripped 2 bases from V and 3 bases from J, with 23 bases between. The CDR3 runs 18 residues. CDR3 DNA: TGTGCCAGCAGTTTAATGCGTATGTCCGGGGGCGGCGGCTACGAGCAGTACTTC. Translated, it gives CASSLMRMSGGGGYEQYF.

This clonotype ranks as medium-sized. This chain connects TRBV27 to TRBJ1-1; 7 nucleotides agree with TRBD1. Trimming cost V 4 bases and J 5 bases; bases outside gene matches: 4. The CDR3 runs to 13 residues. Germline V gives CDR1 MNHEY, CDR2 SMNVEV (reference sequence). The CDR3 protein is CASSYQGGTEAFF. In DNA, the CDR3 is TGTGCCAGCAGTTACCAGGGGGGAACTGAAGCTTTCTTT.

By frequency in the sample, this clonotype is medium-sized. The CDR3 sequence is CASSQDRGGPKNIQYF. The CDR3 bases are TGTGCCAGCAGTCAGGACAGGGGAGGGCCCAAAAACATTCAGTACTTC. The chain is built from TRBV6-6 and TRBJ2-4; 9 bases are a match to TRBD1. The CDR3 runs to 16 residues. The V segment lost 5 bases and the J segment 2 bases; nucleotides outside the gene matches: 7. Germline V CDR1 and CDR2: MNHNY, SVGAGI (reference sequence).

By frequency in the sample, this clonotype is large. V and J are TRBV7-3 and TRBJ2-5; 8 nucleotides match TRBD1. CDR1 is SGHTA and CDR2 is FQGTGA in the germline V gene. The V and J ends lost 5 bases and 5 bases, in that order; junction bases with no gene match: 7. This CDR3 is 14 amino acids long. The CDR3 here is CASSPGQGGETQYF. The CDR3, as DNA: TGTGCCAGCAGCCCCGGACAGGGCGGGGAGACCCAGTACTTC.

This clonotype came up a few times. The genes are TRBV27 and TRBJ2-7; D may match TRBD1 or TRBD2 (5 bases each). Germline CDR1 is MNHEY and CDR2 is SMNVEV (reference sequence). CDR3 length: 16 residues. V gave up 5 bases and J gave up 2 bases, with 19 bases separating them. The CDR3 region is CASSPGRDAHPYEQYF. In DNA form, the CDR3 reads TGTGCCAGCAGTCCGGGACGTGACGCCCATCCCTACGAGCAGTACTTC.

By its share, this clonotype is large. This chain connects TRBV4-2 to TRBJ2-5, with TRBD2 matching 14 bases. Per the germline V gene, CDR1 is LGHNA and CDR2 is YNFKEQ. The V segment lost 4 bases and the J segment 5 bases; nucleotides outside the gene matches: 12. The CDR3 contains 18 residues. The CDR3 DNA reads as TGTGCCAGCAGCCCCTCCTGGGGGACTAGCGGGAGTCTGGAGACCCAGTACTTC. Translated: CASSPSWGTSGSLETQYF.

This clonotype is labeled as large. The V gene is TRBV28, the J gene TRBJ2-7; 8 bases map to TRBD1. The germline gives CDR1 MDHEN, CDR2 SYDVKM. The CDR3 contains 14 residues. The junction had 5 bases not matched to a gene; V was cut back by 6 bases and J by 1 base. Written as DNA, the CDR3 is TGTGCCAGCAGACAGGGACAGGCATCCTACGAGCAGTACTTC. Its translation is CASRQGQASYEQYF.

By share, this clonotype ranks as medium-sized. This rearrangement joins TRBV29-1 to TRBJ1-2; D remains ambiguous. V shed 0 bases and J shed 2 bases, with 4 bases lying between them. Per germline, CDR1 SQVTM and CDR2 ANQGSEA. This CDR3 comprises 12 residues. CDR3 region: CSVEEPNYGYTF. DNA of the CDR3: TGCAGCGTTGAAGAACCAAACTATGGCTACACCTTC.

This clonotype is labeled as medium-sized. The chain links TRBV27 to TRBJ2-3, with TRBD1 matching 9 bases. The V gene end was trimmed by 7 bases and the J gene end by 0 bases; junction bases not matched to a gene: 2. Germline-derived CDR1 and CDR2 are MNHEY and SMNVEV (reference sequence). This CDR3 is built from 14 residues. CDR3 nucleotide sequence: TGTGCCAGCAACAGGGGGCCCAGCACAGATACGCAGTATTTT. Protein sequence: CASNRGPSTDTQYF.

By sample fraction, this clonotype is medium-sized (0.01 to 0.1%). V gene TRBV27 combines with J gene TRBJ1-5; the D gene is possibly TRBD1 (6 bases). In germline, CDR1 is MNHEY, CDR2 SMNVEV (reference sequence). With 6 bases removed from V and 6 bases from J, the gap between germline ends came to 18 bases. CDR3 length: 15 residues. The DNA of the CDR3 is TGTGCCAGCAGACCGACGCCAGGGGTTGTTCAGCCCCAGCATTTT. It translates to CASRPTPGVVQPQHF.

This clonotype is termed medium-sized. V is TRBV9 and J is TRBJ2-1; no definite D call. CDR1 and CDR2 (germline): SGDLS, YYNGEE. The CDR3 runs to 15 residues. Trimming left V 5 bases short and J 0 bases short, with 12 bases between. The CDR3 region is CASSPRKHSYNEQFF. The CDR3 DNA sequence: TGTGCCAGCAGTCCCCGGAAACACTCCTACAATGAGCAGTTCTTC.